This T cell receptor beta chain derives from a study of cytomegalovirus exposure and HLA in healthy donors. Vbeta (60) and Jbeta (13) primers were used in the PCR. Sequenced by immunoSEQ multiplex PCR; TCRdb stores in-frame clones only, minus some. The table shows roughly 100,000 clones, with around two thirds occurring only once. Trimming stripped 5 bases from V and 7 bases from J, with 12 bases between. Germline V CDR1 and CDR2: SSHAT, FNYEAQ (reference sequence). The CDR3 is made up of 12 amino acids. Study results and limitations: Apart from CMV serostatus, no immune exposure information was available.

As to this clone: The antigen is not known.

This chain joins TRBV7-7 and TRBJ2-7; possible D gene TRBD1, 5 bases. This receptor was taken from a woman in her forties or fifties in good health and CMV-seronegative. Specimen: PBMCs. CDR3 coding DNA: TGTGCCAGCAGCCCCCAGGGTGAAGAGCAGTACTTC. The encoded protein is CASSPQGEEQYF. Full variable domain (outside the CDR3, taken from reference TRBV7-7 and TRBJ2-7): GAGVSQSPRYKVTKRGQDVTLRCDPISSHATLYWYQQALGQGPEFLTYFNYEAQPDKSGLPSDRFSAERPEGSISTLTIQRTEQRDSAMYRCASSPQGEEQYFGPGTRLTVT.